This T cell receptor (beta chain) stems from a study of OX40 agonist ivuxolimab in advanced cancers. Study information: One patient with hepatocellular carcinoma and two with cutaneous melanoma, three in all, had partial responses.

Of note for this clone: What it recognizes is unknown.

Losses at the gene ends were 2 bases for V and 5 bases for J; bases not matched to a gene: 7. The CDR3 contains 15 residues. Germline V gene data show CDR1 as SGHRS and CDR2 as YFSETQ. The protocol was immunoSEQ multiplex PCR, while the TCRdb copy is restricted to in-frame clones and leaves out a portion. The sample lists approximately 70,000 clones, 70% to 90% seen once, with roughly 6% in the top ten. Study results and caveats: Mean expanded clone counts were higher in CD8+ than CD4+ T cells.

The chain couples TRBV5-1 to TRBJ2-5; 9 bases fit TRBD1. Sequencing was performed on CD4+ or CD8+ T cells sorted from blood, taken in a trial of the OX40 agonist ivuxolimab. The TCR sequence derives from an adult with an advanced solid tumor such as melanoma, head and neck, liver or kidney cancer. The CDR3 here is CASSLQGANFETQYF. CDR3 nucleotides: TGCGCCAGCAGCTTACAGGGGGCGAATTTCGAGACCCAGTACTTC. The complete variable domain, with remaining parts taken from reference TRBV5-1 and TRBJ2-5, reads KAGVTQTPRYLIKTRGQQVTLSCSPISGHRSVSWYQQTPGQGLQFLFEYFSETQRNKGNFPGRFSGRQFSNSRSEMNVSTLELGDSALYLCASSLQGANFETQYFGPGTRLLVL.